Listed below are T cell receptor beta chains from one sample, sequenced in a study of T cells after yellow fever vaccination. TCRdb reprocessed the 5' RACE reads via MiXCR and lists one record per CDR3 protein. There are some 130,000 distinct CDR3 sequences in the sample; 6.6% occur only once, and approximately 0.64% lies in the top ten. This specimen was CD4+ T cells sorted from PBMCs, taken 10 days after the yellow fever booster vaccination. The receptor set was obtained from a man younger than 45 who received the YFV17D yellow fever vaccine. Each CDR3 is given with its conserved first and last residue. A D gene is named only where the DNA matches it firmly. For some rows the clone size is stated as once, few or many, or as a class when expanded; others skip it.

clone_size: many; v_call: TRBV20-1; j_call: TRBJ2-7; d_call: TRBD1; cdr3_aa: CSARDPNRGRFNEQYF; cdr3_nt: TGCAGTGCTAGAGACCCCAACAGGGGACGGTTCAACGAGCAGTACTTC
clone_size: many; v_call: TRBV10-3; j_call: TRBJ2-5; d_call: TRBD1; cdr3_aa: CAISGQGAQETQYF; cdr3_nt: TGTGCCATCAGTGGACAGGGGGCTCAAGAGACCCAGTACTTC
clone_size: many; v_call: TRBV30; j_call: TRBJ2-1; d_call: TRBD2; cdr3_aa: CAWSVGSGSSNEQFF; cdr3_nt: TGTGCCTGGAGTGTGGGAAGCGGGAGCAGCAATGAGCAGTTCTTC
clone_size: many; v_call: TRBV4-2; j_call: TRBJ2-3; d_call: TRBD2; cdr3_aa: CASSQDKGTSGRTDTQYF; cdr3_nt: TGTGCCAGCAGCCAAGACAAAGGTACTAGCGGGCGCACAGATACGCAGTATTTT
clone_size: many; v_call: TRBV4-2; j_call: TRBJ2-3; d_call: -; cdr3_aa: CASSQPGLRMQYF; cdr3_nt: TGTGCCAGCAGCCAACCGGGACTCAGGATGCAGTATTTT
clone_size: -; v_call: TRBV20-1; j_call: TRBJ1-6; d_call: TRBD1; cdr3_aa: CSAREQGVMRSPLHF; cdr3_nt: TGCAGTGCTAGAGAACAGGGGGTAATGAGGTCACCCCTCCACTTT
clone_size: many; v_call: TRBV10-3; j_call: TRBJ2-7; d_call: TRBD2; cdr3_aa: CATQRDGRMVEQYF; cdr3_nt: TGTGCCACGCAGCGCGACGGGAGGATGGTCGAGCAGTACTTC
clone_size: few; v_call: TRBV6-5; j_call: TRBJ2-2; d_call: -; cdr3_aa: CASSYGRTGELFF; cdr3_nt: TGTGCCAGCAGTTACGGCAGGACCGGGGAGCTGTTTTTT
clone_size: -; v_call: TRBV12-3/TRBV12-4; j_call: TRBJ2-1; d_call: TRBD2; cdr3_aa: CASSPVAGAYNEQFF; cdr3_nt: TGTGCCAGCAGTCCTGTTGCGGGAGCTTACAATGAGCAGTTCTTC
clone_size: many; v_call: TRBV12-3/TRBV12-4; j_call: TRBJ1-1; d_call: -; cdr3_aa: CASSPGVPPEAFF; cdr3_nt: TGTGCCAGCAGCCCAGGGGTCCCGCCTGAAGCTTTCTTT
clone_size: many; v_call: TRBV5-4; j_call: TRBJ2-1; d_call: -; cdr3_aa: CASSLLSFSYNEQFF; cdr3_nt: TGTGCCAGCAGCTTACTTAGTTTCTCCTACAATGAGCAGTTCTTC
clone_size: many; v_call: TRBV7-9; j_call: TRBJ2-3; d_call: -; cdr3_aa: CASSLLAPSADTQYF; cdr3_nt: TGTGCCAGCAGCTTGCTGGCCCCTAGCGCAGATACGCAGTATTTT
clone_size: many; v_call: TRBV19; j_call: TRBJ2-7; d_call: -; cdr3_aa: CAASNGDSYEQYF; cdr3_nt: TGTGCCGCTTCAAACGGGGACTCCTACGAGCAGTACTTC
clone_size: -; v_call: TRBV29-1; j_call: TRBJ2-7; d_call: -; cdr3_aa: CSVVGRRIDEQYF; cdr3_nt: TGCAGCGTTGTCGGACGCCGTATCGACGAGCAGTACTTC
clone_size: many; v_call: TRBV20-1; j_call: TRBJ1-2; d_call: -; cdr3_aa: CSARDSGKGYTF; cdr3_nt: TGCAGTGCTAGAGATAGCGGGAAGGGCTACACCTTC
clone_size: many; v_call: TRBV20-1; j_call: TRBJ2-2; d_call: -; cdr3_aa: CSARGTTNTGELFF; cdr3_nt: TGCAGTGCTAGAGGGACCACGAACACCGGGGAGCTGTTTTTT
clone_size: many; v_call: TRBV3-1; j_call: TRBJ2-7; d_call: TRBD2; cdr3_aa: CASSQEGWGSSGISEQYF; cdr3_nt: TGTGCCAGCAGCCAAGAAGGGTGGGGAAGTAGCGGGATCAGCGAGCAGTACTTC
clone_size: -; v_call: TRBV7-2; j_call: TRBJ1-5; d_call: TRBD1; cdr3_aa: CASSHGTGYSNQPQHF; cdr3_nt: TGTGCCAGCAGCCACGGGACAGGGTATAGCAATCAGCCCCAGCATTTT
clone_size: many; v_call: TRBV12-3/TRBV12-4; j_call: TRBJ2-2; d_call: TRBD1; cdr3_aa: CASKQGDRAGELFF; cdr3_nt: TGTGCCAGCAAACAGGGGGACCGGGCCGGGGAGCTGTTTTTT
clone_size: many; v_call: TRBV7-8; j_call: TRBJ2-7; d_call: TRBD2; cdr3_aa: CASTSREGQREQYF; cdr3_nt: TGTGCCAGCACCTCTCGGGAGGGCCAGCGGGAGCAGTACTTC
clone_size: many; v_call: TRBV20-1; j_call: TRBJ2-7; d_call: TRBD1; cdr3_aa: CSAHRQGSYEQYF; cdr3_nt: TGCAGTGCACACCGACAGGGGTCCTACGAGCAGTACTTC
clone_size: many; v_call: TRBV14; j_call: TRBJ2-1; d_call: -; cdr3_aa: CASSQEQVIQFF; cdr3_nt: TGTGCCAGCAGCCAAGAACAGGTCATTCAGTTCTTC
clone_size: few; v_call: TRBV12-3/TRBV12-4; j_call: TRBJ1-4; d_call: TRBD1; cdr3_aa: CASSRGAATNEKLFF; cdr3_nt: TGTGCCAGCAGCAGGGGGGCGGCAACTAATGAAAAACTGTTTTTT
clone_size: many; v_call: TRBV5-1; j_call: TRBJ2-1; d_call: TRBD2; cdr3_aa: CASSLSGTSDDEQFF; cdr3_nt: TGCGCCAGCAGCTTGAGCGGCACTAGCGACGATGAGCAGTTCTTC
clone_size: -; v_call: TRBV6-1; j_call: TRBJ2-1; d_call: TRBD2; cdr3_aa: CASSGISGRAVDEQFF; cdr3_nt: TGTGCCAGCAGTGGGATTAGCGGGAGGGCTGTCGATGAGCAGTTCTTC
clone_size: many; v_call: TRBV5-1; j_call: TRBJ2-5; d_call: -; cdr3_aa: CASSFRQWETQYF; cdr3_nt: TGCGCCAGCAGCTTCCGCCAGTGGGAGACCCAGTACTTC
clone_size: -; v_call: TRBV12-3/TRBV12-4; j_call: TRBJ2-6; d_call: -; cdr3_aa: CASSRRPPGANVLTF; cdr3_nt: TGTGCCAGCAGTCGGAGGCCTCCTGGGGCCAACGTCCTGACTTTC
clone_size: many; v_call: TRBV7-3; j_call: TRBJ2-5; d_call: TRBD2; cdr3_aa: CASSKAGVVETQYF; cdr3_nt: TGTGCCAGCAGCAAAGCGGGAGTAGTAGAGACCCAGTACTTC
clone_size: -; v_call: TRBV5-6; j_call: TRBJ2-1; d_call: TRBD2; cdr3_aa: CASSLGETSGGVFF; cdr3_nt: TGTGCCAGCAGCTTGGGTGAGACTAGCGGAGGGGTGTTCTTC
clone_size: -; v_call: TRBV5-6; j_call: TRBJ2-7; d_call: -; cdr3_aa: CASSGGPGGDEQYF; cdr3_nt: TGTGCCAGCAGCGGGGGGCCCGGTGGCGACGAGCAGTACTTC
clone_size: many; v_call: TRBV29-1; j_call: TRBJ2-5; d_call: TRBD1; cdr3_aa: CSVSSGTGSQETQYF; cdr3_nt: TGCAGCGTCTCATCCGGGACAGGGAGCCAAGAGACCCAGTACTTC
clone_size: many; v_call: TRBV4-3; j_call: TRBJ1-1; d_call: TRBD1; cdr3_aa: CASSLRTGGTEAFF; cdr3_nt: TGCGCCAGCAGCCTTCGGACAGGCGGAACTGAAGCTTTCTTT
clone_size: many; v_call: TRBV5-1; j_call: TRBJ1-1; d_call: -; cdr3_aa: CASSSYFNTEAFF; cdr3_nt: TGCGCCAGCAGCTCCTATTTTAACACTGAAGCTTTCTTT
clone_size: many; v_call: TRBV7-2; j_call: TRBJ1-1; d_call: -; cdr3_aa: CASSFLPLNTEAFF; cdr3_nt: TGTGCCAGCAGCTTTCTACCCTTGAACACTGAAGCTTTCTTT
clone_size: -; v_call: TRBV20-1; j_call: TRBJ2-5; d_call: TRBD2; cdr3_aa: CCARDPTSGSGRAGETQYF; cdr3_nt: TGCTGTGCTAGAGATCCTACAAGCGGGAGTGGACGAGCAGGTGAGACCCAGTACTTC
clone_size: many; v_call: TRBV7-6; j_call: TRBJ2-1; d_call: TRBD2; cdr3_aa: CASSLSSGGSYNEQFF; cdr3_nt: TGTGCCAGCAGCCTTTCTAGCGGGGGCTCCTACAATGAGCAGTTCTTC
clone_size: many; v_call: TRBV18; j_call: TRBJ2-7; d_call: TRBD1; cdr3_aa: CASTPAGGSEQYF; cdr3_nt: TGTGCCAGCACGCCCGCAGGGGGAAGCGAGCAGTACTTC
clone_size: many; v_call: TRBV10-3; j_call: TRBJ2-3; d_call: TRBD1; cdr3_aa: CAIRGDRGGTDTQYF; cdr3_nt: TGTGCCATCAGAGGGGACAGGGGCGGCACAGATACGCAGTATTTT
clone_size: many; v_call: TRBV7-9; j_call: TRBJ2-7; d_call: -; cdr3_aa: CASSLGPRAYEQYF; cdr3_nt: TGTGCCAGCAGCTTAGGCCCCAGGGCCTACGAGCAGTACTTC
clone_size: many; v_call: TRBV11-2; j_call: TRBJ2-3; d_call: TRBD2; cdr3_aa: CASSSSRPTSVTSTDTQYF; cdr3_nt: TGTGCCAGCAGCTCCTCTCGCCCCACTAGCGTCACTAGCACAGATACGCAGTATTTT
clone_size: many; v_call: TRBV30; j_call: TRBJ2-1; d_call: -; cdr3_aa: CAWSVLTKYNEQFF; cdr3_nt: TGTGCCTGGAGTGTACTGACTAAGTACAATGAGCAGTTCTTC